This T cell receptor (beta chain) was identified during a study of control samples from healthy donors and cancer patients. V shed 3 bases and J shed 4 bases, with 12 bases lying between them. The CDR3 has 14 amino acids. The germline gives CDR1 MDHEN, CDR2 SYDVKM. Clones were read by immunoSEQ multiplex PCR, and TCRdb kept only the in-frame ones, dropping some. The table has roughly 400,000 clones, approximately 90% seen once; the top ten hold around 6.5%. Sequencing input: PBMCs. This sequence originates from a man in his forties with head and neck cancer. The chain has TRBV28 and TRBJ1-1; D remains ambiguous. CDR3 in amino acids: CASSLFVGRTEAFF. DNA of the CDR3: TGTGCCAGCAGTTTGTTCGTAGGACGCACTGAAGCTTTCTTT.